These 17 T cell receptor beta chains share one sample of origin, sequenced in a study of blood T cell repertoires in COVID-19. Here immunoSEQ multiplex PCR was the method, and the copy in TCRdb shows in-frame clones only, minus some. The profile shows around 90,000 clones, approximately 90% of them singletons. The specimen sequenced was peripheral blood. These receptors were obtained from a male donor with acute or convalescent COVID-19.

The chain combines TRBV19 with TRBJ1-2, with 9 bases fitting TRBD1. Per the germline V gene, CDR1 is LNHDA and CDR2 is SQIVND (reference sequence). The CDR3 is made up of 17 amino acids. Unmatched junction bases numbered 15, after V lost 4 bases and J lost 6 bases. The CDR3, as DNA: TGTGCCAGTAGTAACCCATCCCGGGACAGGGTAGCGGATGGCTACACCTTC. This gives the protein CASSNPSRDRVADGYTF.

This chain links TRBV11-2 with TRBJ2-3; 11 nucleotides agree with TRBD1. The CDR3 is made up of 16 amino acids. Germline V lookup: CDR1 SGHAT, CDR2 FQNNGV. The trim removed 5 bases at V and 8 bases at J, leaving 12 bases unmatched. This CDR3 reads CASSLHQDRGRVTQYF. The CDR3 coding sequence is TGTGCCAGCAGCCTACACCAGGACAGGGGGCGGGTTACGCAGTATTTT.

This sequence joins TRBV6-5 and TRBJ1-2; 10 bases are shared with TRBD1. V lost 0 bases to trimming and J lost 8 bases; unmatched junction nucleotides: 3. Germline V gene sequence: CDR1 MNHEY, CDR2 SVGAGI. CDR3 length equals 14 residues. Here the CDR3 reads CASSYSTGGLGYTF. CDR3 DNA: TGTGCCAGCAGTTACTCGACAGGGGGCCTGGGCTACACCTTC.

For this clone: This CDR3 is also generated by other DNA sequences in the sample. V usage is TRBV18 and J usage is TRBJ1-1, with D maybe TRBD1 (6 bases). Per the germline V gene, CDR1 is KGHSH and CDR2 is LQKENI. The CDR3 contains 13 residues. V dropped 3 bases and J dropped 1 base, with 6 bases sitting between them. CDR3 amino acids: CASSPGQNTEAFF. The DNA for the CDR3 is TGTGCCAGCTCACCGGGACAGAACACTGAAGCTTTCTTT.

The chain couples TRBV7-2 to TRBJ2-1; D is undetermined. The V and J ends lost 4 bases and 6 bases respectively, with 10 bases between them. CDR3 length: 13 residues. In germline, CDR1 is SGHTA, CDR2 FQGNSA. The CDR3 DNA sequence: TGTGCCAGCAGCTCCCCTAACGGCAATGAGCAGTTCTTC. Amino acid sequence: CASSSPNGNEQFF.

This clone showed up just a few times. The rearrangement joins TRBV5-6 to TRBJ2-1, with 8 bases that match TRBD2. In germline, CDR1 is SGHDT, CDR2 YYEEEE. The CDR3 extends over 15 amino acids. Trimming took 4 bases from V and 5 from J; bases not matched to a gene: 8. Here the CDR3 DNA reads TGTGCCAGCAGCCTCGGGACTAGTCTCCACAATGAGCAGTTCTTC. Its protein product is CASSLGTSLHNEQFF.

This sequence joins TRBV7-2 and TRBJ1-5, with 10 positions matching TRBD1. CDR3 length equals 14 residues. The V and J ends lost 3 bases and 7 bases, in that order; junction bases with no gene match: 3. From germline, CDR1 is SGHTA and CDR2 FQGNSA. The CDR3 region is CASSLDRGRQPQHF. For the CDR3, the DNA is TGTGCCAGCAGCTTGGACAGGGGGAGGCAGCCCCAGCATTTT.

V usage is TRBV5-1 and J usage is TRBJ2-1; TRBD2 aligns across 11 bases. The V segment lost 4 bases and the J segment 2 bases; nucleotides outside the gene matches: 8. The CDR3 has 17 residues. Germline CDR1 SGHRS, CDR2 YFSETQ. The CDR3 spells CASSPPVAGGPYNEQFF. CDR3 sequence (DNA): TGCGCCAGCAGCCCGCCGGTAGCGGGGGGGCCCTACAATGAGCAGTTCTTC.

The gene calls are TRBV5-6 and TRBJ1-3; D is perhaps TRBD1 (6 bases). The CDR3 loop spans 15 amino acids. Trimming cost V 4 bases and J 8 bases, with 19 bases left between them. CDR1 is SGHDT and CDR2 is YYEEEE in the germline V gene. CDR3 in DNA: TGTGCCAGCAGCAATAGTGGACAGAACGGGCACACCATATATTTT. Protein: CASSNSGQNGHTIYF. The whole variable domain, remainder taken from reference TRBV5-6 and TRBJ1-3, is DAGVTQSPTHLIKTRGQQVTLRCSPKSGHDTVSWYQQALGQGPQFIFQYYEEEERQRGNFPDRFSGHQFPNYSSELNVNALLLGDSALYLCASSNSGQNGHTIYFGEGSWLTVV.

This rearrangement joins TRBV2 to TRBJ1-5; tentatively, D is TRBD1 (5 bases). V was shortened by 6 bases and J by 8 bases, with 17 bases between the two germline ends. Germline V gene data show CDR1 as SNHLY and CDR2 as FYNNEI. This CDR3 is built from 14 residues. CDR3 sequence: CASRYGAELEPQHF. CDR3 nucleotides: TGTGCCAGCAGGTATGGGGCCGAACTCGAGCCCCAGCATTTT. Variable domain in full (rest from reference TRBV2 and TRBJ1-5): EPEVTQTPSHQVTQMGQEVILRCVPISNHLYFYWYRQILGQKVEFLVSFYNNEISEKSEIFDDQFSVERPDGSNFTLKIRSTKLEDSAMYFCASRYGAELEPQHFGDGTRLSIL.

The J gene is TRBJ1-2, the V gene TRBV6-5; D perhaps matches TRBD1 (6 bases). The length of the CDR3 is 13 residues. The germline gives CDR1 MNHEY, CDR2 SVGAGI. The V end lost 7 bases, the J end lost 8 bases, and 17 bases lay between the germline ends. The CDR3 loop is CASTAGVTGGYTF. Written as DNA, the CDR3 is TGTGCCAGCACCGCAGGGGTGACTGGAGGCTACACCTTC.

The CDR3 DNA is TGTGCCTGGAGTGTACGAGGGGGCGTCATGAACACTGAAGCTTTCTTT. Translated, it gives CAWSVRGGVMNTEAFF. The chain has TRBV30 and TRBJ1-1; 7 bases fit TRBD1. The CDR3 has 16 amino acids. The germline gives CDR1 GTSNPN, CDR2 SVGIG (reference sequence). V lost 0 bases to trimming and J lost 0 bases; unmatched junction nucleotides: 7.

This clone was counted once. This rearrangement joins TRBV28 to TRBJ1-2; 8 nucleotides match TRBD1. Germline trimming cut 8 bases from V and 0 bases from J; bases unmatched to any gene: 5. CDR3 size: 14 residues. Germline values: CDR1 MDHEN, CDR2 SYDVKM. CDR3 nucleotides: TGTGCCAGCGGTACGACAGGGGCTAACTATGGCTACACCTTC. Encoded protein: CASGTTGANYGYTF.

The chain is built from TRBV19 and TRBJ1-5, with 8 bases lining up with TRBD1. Germline CDR1 and CDR2: LNHDA and SQIVND (reference sequence). This CDR3 has 17 residues. V was pared by 4 bases and J by 1 base, with 9 bases of the junction left unmatched. CDR3 nucleotides: TGTGCCAGTAGTACAATCTTTCAGGGGGCGAGCAATCAGCCCCAGCATTTT. Translating gives CASSTIFQGASNQPQHF.

The chain joins TRBV7-9 to TRBJ1-1; TRBD1 matches at 8 bases. Germline values: CDR1 SEHNR, CDR2 FQNEAQ (reference sequence). The CDR3 length is 15 residues. V shed 1 base and J 5 bases; nucleotides not matched to a gene: 6. For the CDR3, the DNA is TGTGCCAGCAGCTTAGGAGGACAGGGCGGGACTGAAGCTTTCTTT. Translating it yields CASSLGGQGGTEAFF.

V usage is TRBV27 and J usage is TRBJ2-2, with D possibly TRBD1 on 6 matching bases. This CDR3 is 16 amino acids long. Trimming stripped 5 bases from V and 0 bases from J, with 13 bases between. Germline CDR1 is MNHEY and CDR2 is SMNVEV (reference sequence). The CDR3 loop is CASSIRTAANTGELFF. CDR3 nucleotide sequence: TGTGCCAGCAGTATCCGGACAGCTGCGAACACCGGGGAGCTGTTTTTT.

V usage is TRBV18 and J usage is TRBJ2-3; 7 bases agree with TRBD1. CDR1 and CDR2 (germline): KGHSH, LQKENI. Trimming removed 3 bases from V and 5 bases from J; junction bases left unmatched: 8. This CDR3 spans 15 amino acids. CDR3 DNA: TGTGCCAGCTCACCTGAAGGGGGCAAGAAAGATACGCAGTATTTT. Residues: CASSPEGGKKDTQYF. Full variable domain (rest looked up from reference TRBV18 and TRBJ2-3): NAGVMQNPRHLVRRRGQEARLRCSPMKGHSHVYWYRQLPEEGLKFMVYLQKENIIDESGMPKERFSAEFPKEGPSILRIQQVVRGDSAAYFCASSPEGGKKDTQYFGPGTRLTVL.